The rows below give T cell receptor beta chains drawn from one sample of a study of vaccination and CD4 T cells after COVID-19. Their specific antigens are unknown. TCRdb called the PCR reads again in MiXCR, with one record for every CDR3 protein. The table lists more than 15,000 distinct CDR3 sequences, 43% of them singletons, with over 5.5% in the top ten. This specimen was CD4+ T cells from blood, cultured in vitro, taken before SARS-CoV-2 vaccination. The receptors here all came from a human donor who had recovered from COVID-19. Both conserved end residues are part of each CDR3. D genes are given only for firm matches. Expanded clones get a size class; other rows say once, few or many, or leave the size out.

.,TRBV7-2,TRBD2,TRBJ2-3,CASSSRREARTDTQYF,TGTGCCAGCAGCTCGAGGCGGGAGGCCCGGACAGATACGCAGTATTTT
once,TRBV7-8,.,TRBJ1-2,CASSSSGRYYGYTF,TGTGCCAGCAGCTCTAGCGGACGGTACTATGGCTACACCTTC
.,TRBV2,.,TRBJ1-2,CASSERLANYGYTF,TGTGCCAGCAGTGAAAGGTTAGCTAACTATGGCTACACCTTC
.,TRBV20-1,TRBD2,TRBJ2-4,CSAPTGTSGTPIQYF,TGCAGTGCCCCCACCGGGACTAGCGGGACCCCCATTCAGTACTTC
.,TRBV20-1,TRBD2,TRBJ2-1,CSARPGTSGNNEQFF,TGCAGTGCTAGACCCGGGACTAGCGGGAATAATGAGCAGTTCTTC
.,TRBV28,TRBD1,TRBJ1-2,CASSVRGQGAGGYGYTF,TGTGCCAGCAGTGTCCGGGGACAGGGGGCGGGTGGGTATGGCTACACCTTC
once,TRBV19,TRBD2,TRBJ2-1,CASSTRLAGYNEQFF,TGTGCCAGTAGTACCCGACTAGCGGGGTACAATGAGCAGTTCTTC
.,TRBV28,.,TRBJ2-3,CASSPGGPNTQYF,TGTGCCAGCAGCCCGGGGGGCCCAAATACGCAGTATTTT
once,TRBV11-2,.,TRBJ2-5,CASSFAVQETQYF,TGTGCCAGCAGCTTTGCGGTCCAAGAGACCCAGTACTTC
.,TRBV4-2,TRBD2,TRBJ2-7,CASSQHLAGIRLYEQYF,TGTGCCAGCAGCCAGCATCTAGCGGGGATCCGCCTCTACGAGCAGTACTTC
few,TRBV27,.,TRBJ2-4,CASRGRGGKWDIQYF,TGTGCCAGCAGAGGTAGGGGGGGGAAATGGGACATTCAGTACTTC
.,TRBV11-2,.,TRBJ2-7,CAGSHVGGGGGEQYF,TGTGCCGGCAGTCACGTGGGCGGAGGAGGAGGCGAGCAGTACTTC
few,TRBV11-2,TRBD2,TRBJ2-5,CASSLGSGAGETQYF,TGTGCCAGCAGCTTAGGTAGCGGGGCCGGGGAGACCCAGTACTTC
.,TRBV7-2,.,TRBJ1-4,CASSPTPTATNEKLFF,TGTGCCAGCAGCCCCACCCCCACTGCAACTAATGAAAAACTGTTTTTT
few,TRBV20-1,TRBD1,TRBJ1-2,CSAREIMSQPDRGRSGYTF,TGCAGTGCTAGAGAAATCATGTCCCAACCCGACAGGGGAAGGAGTGGCTACACCTTC
few,TRBV7-8,.,TRBJ1-5,CASSLGRSLANQPQHF,TGTGCCAGCAGCTTAGGGAGGAGCCTTGCGAATCAGCCCCAGCATTTT
.,TRBV6-1,TRBD1,TRBJ2-7,CASSRQGGSYEQYF,TGTGCCAGCAGCAGACAGGGGGGGTCCTACGAGCAGTACTTC
.,TRBV4-1,TRBD1,TRBJ1-2,CASRGDRDYGGYTF,TGCGCCAGCAGGGGGGACAGGGATTATGGTGGCTACACCTTC
few,TRBV6-1,.,TRBJ1-5,CASRAGTPLYSNQPQHF,TGTGCCAGCAGGGCTGGGACACCTCTATATAGCAATCAGCCCCAGCATTTT
.,TRBV24-1,TRBD1,TRBJ2-1,CATSDPGQGSDNEQFF,TGTGCCACCAGTGACCCTGGACAGGGTAGTGACAATGAGCAGTTCTTC
.,TRBV24-1,.,TRBJ2-1,CATSDPGLAPEEQFF,TGTGCCACCAGTGATCCGGGACTGGCGCCGGAGGAGCAGTTCTTC
.,TRBV6-5,.,TRBJ1-2,CASSYSMAVGGRRNYGYTF,TGTGCCAGCAGTTACTCGATGGCCGTTGGGGGGCGCCGGAACTATGGCTACACCTTC
few,TRBV6-2/TRBV6-3,TRBD1,TRBJ1-1,CASSYSGQHTEAFF,TGTGCCAGCAGTTACTCGGGACAGCACACTGAAGCTTTCTTT
few,TRBV19,.,TRBJ2-3,CASSPTNTDTQYF,TGTGCCAGTAGCCCAACGAACACAGATACGCAGTATTTT
.,TRBV20-1,TRBD2,TRBJ2-1,CSARRLAGGNEQFF,TGCAGTGCTAGACGGCTAGCGGGAGGGAATGAGCAGTTCTTC
once,TRBV7-9,.,TRBJ1-1,CASSSAGTTNMNTEAFF,TGTGCCAGCAGCTCAGCCGGGACAACTAACATGAACACTGAAGCTTTCTTT
.,TRBV2,.,TRBJ2-5,CASRSLGQETQYF,TGTGCCAGCAGGTCCTTAGGGCAAGAGACCCAGTACTTC
few,TRBV2,TRBD1,TRBJ2-7,CASSQDRAQYF,TGTGCCAGCAGCCAAGACAGGGCCCAGTACTTC
.,TRBV9,.,TRBJ1-2,CASSSGLGYTF,TGTGCCAGCAGCTCCGGACTCGGCTACACCTTC
few,TRBV19,.,TRBJ1-5,CASSIRLEVLPQHF,TGTGCCAGTAGTATCCGCCTGGAGGTCTTGCCCCAGCATTTT
.,TRBV7-2,TRBD1,TRBJ2-2,CASSLATGETGELFF,TGTGCCAGCAGCTTAGCGACAGGGGAAACCGGGGAGCTGTTTTTT